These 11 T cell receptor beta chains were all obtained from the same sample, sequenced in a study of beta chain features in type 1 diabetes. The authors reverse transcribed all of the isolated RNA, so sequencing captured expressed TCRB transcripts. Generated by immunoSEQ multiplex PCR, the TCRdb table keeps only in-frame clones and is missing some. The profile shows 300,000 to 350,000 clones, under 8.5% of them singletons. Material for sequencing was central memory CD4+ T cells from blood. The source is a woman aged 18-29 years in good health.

The CDR3 DNA follows: TGTGCCAGCAGCTTGGAGTTGGCGAGGGGCACAGATACGCAGTATTTT. Its protein product is CASSLELARGTDTQYF. The chain recombines TRBV5-6 with TRBJ2-3; a weak D match, TRBD2 (5 bases). In germline, CDR1 is SGHDT, CDR2 YYEEEE. The CDR3 runs to 16 residues. Trimming stripped 0 bases from V and 1 base from J, with 12 bases between.

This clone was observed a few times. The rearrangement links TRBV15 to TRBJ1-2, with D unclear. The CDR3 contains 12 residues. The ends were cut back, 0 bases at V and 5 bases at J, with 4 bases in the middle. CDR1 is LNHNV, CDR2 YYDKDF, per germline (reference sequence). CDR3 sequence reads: CATSRDRYGYTF. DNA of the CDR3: TGTGCCACCAGCAGAGATCGATATGGCTACACCTTC.

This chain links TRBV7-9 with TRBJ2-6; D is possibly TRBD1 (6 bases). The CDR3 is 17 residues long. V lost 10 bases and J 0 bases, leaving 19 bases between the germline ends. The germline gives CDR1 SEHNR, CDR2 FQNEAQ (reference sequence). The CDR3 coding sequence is TGTGCCACCGACCTCCGACAGGAACTCTCTGGGGCCAACGTCCTGACTTTC. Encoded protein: CATDLRQELSGANVLTF.

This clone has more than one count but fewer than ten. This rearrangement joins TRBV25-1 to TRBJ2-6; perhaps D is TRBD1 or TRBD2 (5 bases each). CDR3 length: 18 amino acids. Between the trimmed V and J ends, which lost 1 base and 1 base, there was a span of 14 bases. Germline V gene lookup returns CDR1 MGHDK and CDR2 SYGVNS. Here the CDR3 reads CASSESRGRVSGANVLTF. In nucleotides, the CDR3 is TGTGCCAGCAGTGAATCACGGGGACGAGTGTCTGGGGCCAACGTCCTGACTTTC.

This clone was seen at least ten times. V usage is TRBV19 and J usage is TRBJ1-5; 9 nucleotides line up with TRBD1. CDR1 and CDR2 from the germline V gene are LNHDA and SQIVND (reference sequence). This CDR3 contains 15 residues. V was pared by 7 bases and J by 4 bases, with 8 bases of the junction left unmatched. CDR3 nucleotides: TGTGCCAGTACTTCCACGGACAGGGGAAATCAGCCCCAGCATTTT. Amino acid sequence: CASTSTDRGNQPQHF. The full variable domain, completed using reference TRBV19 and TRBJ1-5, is DGGITQSPKYLFRKEGQNVTLSCEQNLNHDAMYWYRQDPGQGLRLIYYSQIVNDFQKGDIAEGYSVSREKKESFPLTVTSAQKNPTAFYLCASTSTDRGNQPQHFGDGTRLSIL.

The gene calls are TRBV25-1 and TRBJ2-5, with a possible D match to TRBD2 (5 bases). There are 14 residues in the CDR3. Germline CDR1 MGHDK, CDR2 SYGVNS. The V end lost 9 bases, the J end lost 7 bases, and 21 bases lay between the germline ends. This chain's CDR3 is CASQRAGRWGTQYF. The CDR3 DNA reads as TGTGCCAGTCAGAGGGCAGGTCGGTGGGGGACCCAGTACTTC.

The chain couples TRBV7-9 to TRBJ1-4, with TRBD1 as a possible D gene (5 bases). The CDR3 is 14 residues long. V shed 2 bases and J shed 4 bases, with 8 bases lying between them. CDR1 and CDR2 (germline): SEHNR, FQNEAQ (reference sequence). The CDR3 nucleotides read TGTGCCAGCAGCTTAAACAGGAATAATGAAAAACTGTTTTTT. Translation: CASSLNRNNEKLFF.

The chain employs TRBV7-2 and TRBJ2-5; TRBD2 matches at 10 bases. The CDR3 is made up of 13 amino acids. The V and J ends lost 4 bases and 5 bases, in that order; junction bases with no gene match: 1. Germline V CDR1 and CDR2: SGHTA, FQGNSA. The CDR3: CASSWTSGETQYF. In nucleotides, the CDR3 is TGTGCCAGCAGCTGGACTAGCGGTGAGACCCAGTACTTC.

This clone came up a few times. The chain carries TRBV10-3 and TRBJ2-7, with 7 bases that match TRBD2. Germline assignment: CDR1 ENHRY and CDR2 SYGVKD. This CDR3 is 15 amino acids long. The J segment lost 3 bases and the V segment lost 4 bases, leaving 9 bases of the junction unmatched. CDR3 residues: CAISAGGSGNYEQYF. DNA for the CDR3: TGTGCCATCAGTGCGGGCGGGAGTGGTAACTACGAGCAGTACTTC.

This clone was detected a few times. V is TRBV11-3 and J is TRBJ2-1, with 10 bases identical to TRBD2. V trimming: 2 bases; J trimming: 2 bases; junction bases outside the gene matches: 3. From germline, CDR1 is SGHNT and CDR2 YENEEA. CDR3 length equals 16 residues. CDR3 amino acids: CASSLLSGRAYNEQFF. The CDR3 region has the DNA TGTGCCAGCAGCTTACTCAGCGGGAGGGCCTACAATGAGCAGTTCTTC.

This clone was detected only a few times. In DNA, the CDR3 is TGTGCCAGCAGTCCAGGACAGGGGAAGCAGCCCCAGCATTTT. Translated: CASSPGQGKQPQHF. This chain joins TRBV6-5 and TRBJ1-5, with 9 bases matching TRBD1. V shed 5 bases and J 7 bases; nucleotides not matched to a gene: 6. CDR1 MNHEY and CDR2 SVGAGI come from the germline V gene. The CDR3 totals 14 residues.